Listed below are T cell receptor beta chains from one sample, sequenced in a study of cytomegalovirus exposure and HLA in healthy donors. Libraries were prepared by immunoSEQ multiplex PCR; TCRdb keeps only in-frame clonotypes and omits some of them. The table records 100,000 to 120,000 clones, roughly 80% of them present only once. Material: PBMCs. These receptors all come from a woman in her twenties or thirties in good health and CMV-seronegative. Each CDR3 is given without its conserved first and last residue. Each record gives: J gene, V gene, clone size, CDR3 protein. Some rows mark clone size as missing; the rest say once, few, many or name a class of expanded clone.

j_gene: TRBJ2-7
v_gene: TRBV30
abundance: NA
CDR3aa: AWSAGFQEQY

j_gene: TRBJ1-2
v_gene: TRBV28
abundance: NA
CDR3aa: ASSFWREVSHGYT

j_gene: TRBJ2-1
v_gene: TRBV4-2
abundance: NA
CDR3aa: ASSQTSSGLGNNEQF

j_gene: TRBJ2-7
v_gene: TRBV29-1
abundance: NA
CDR3aa: SAEVAGVEDEQY

j_gene: TRBJ2-2
v_gene: TRBV4-1
abundance: NA
CDR3aa: ASRGTGVTGELF

j_gene: TRBJ1-2
v_gene: TRBV7-8
abundance: NA
CDR3aa: ASSLATSGFRGYT

j_gene: TRBJ2-1
v_gene: TRBV13
abundance: once
CDR3aa: ASRTGLAGGPFNEQF

j_gene: TRBJ2-5
v_gene: TRBV7-7
abundance: NA
CDR3aa: ASSLNAGGQETQY

j_gene: TRBJ1-2
v_gene: TRBV7-9
abundance: once
CDR3aa: ASRGQGRIYGYT

j_gene: TRBJ2-1
v_gene: TRBV4-1
abundance: few
CDR3aa: ASSQERGISYNEQF

j_gene: TRBJ1-4
v_gene: TRBV30
abundance: NA
CDR3aa: AWSRGQDEKLF

j_gene: TRBJ1-3
v_gene: TRBV5-5
abundance: NA
CDR3aa: ASNKVSGNTIY

j_gene: TRBJ2-3
v_gene: TRBV6-5
abundance: NA
CDR3aa: ASRRGLDTNTQY

j_gene: TRBJ2-7
v_gene: TRBV6-5
abundance: NA
CDR3aa: ASSYSIGEATHEQY

j_gene: TRBJ2-1
v_gene: TRBV6-1
abundance: NA
CDR3aa: ASTLSGGTYNEQF

j_gene: TRBJ2-7
v_gene: TRBV5-1
abundance: few
CDR3aa: ASSLGSGYEQY

j_gene: TRBJ1-2
v_gene: TRBV6-1
abundance: NA
CDR3aa: ASSEGRKGGVYGYT